These T cell receptor beta chains were read from a single sample in a study of blood T cell repertoires in COVID-19. TCRdb's copy holds only in-frame clones and misses some; the assay was immunoSEQ multiplex PCR. The sample lists some 220,000 clones, 80% occurring once. The specimen sequenced was peripheral blood. These receptor sequences come from a woman in her 70s with acute or convalescent COVID-19. Both conserved end residues are part of each CDR3.

CDR3aa: CASSQGWGDEQYF; j_gene: TRBJ2-7; v_gene: TRBV3-1/TRBV3-2
CDR3aa: CASSLTRRGVDGYTF; j_gene: TRBJ1-2; v_gene: TRBV14
CDR3aa: CASSVASSAAYEQYF; j_gene: TRBJ2-7; v_gene: TRBV9
CDR3aa: CASTSSDTYTGELFF; j_gene: TRBJ2-2; v_gene: TRBV7-8
CDR3aa: CASSPSQRGTYTDTQYF; j_gene: TRBJ2-3; v_gene: TRBV18
CDR3aa: CASTTGTNTEAFF; j_gene: TRBJ1-1; v_gene: TRBV5-1
CDR3aa: CASSYSKAGGETQYF; j_gene: TRBJ2-5; v_gene: TRBV6-2/TRBV6-3
CDR3aa: CASSGDRGNQPQHF; j_gene: TRBJ1-5; v_gene: TRBV7-2
CDR3aa: CASSPGPGQSTDTQYF; j_gene: TRBJ2-3; v_gene: TRBV7-2
CDR3aa: CASSEGLLAGGLGETQYF; j_gene: TRBJ2-5; v_gene: TRBV6-1
CDR3aa: CASSPTSNTETQYF; j_gene: TRBJ2-5; v_gene: TRBV7-8
CDR3aa: CASSFYSGTEAFF; j_gene: TRBJ1-1; v_gene: TRBV11-3
CDR3aa: CASSPYSTDTQYF; j_gene: TRBJ2-3; v_gene: TRBV9
CDR3aa: CASSLGPGRYNEQFF; j_gene: TRBJ2-1; v_gene: TRBV5-6
CDR3aa: CSVAPMTGVGETQYF; j_gene: TRBJ2-5; v_gene: TRBV29-1
CDR3aa: CASSPQTDYGYTF; j_gene: TRBJ1-2; v_gene: TRBV18
CDR3aa: CASSKTATNEKLFF; j_gene: TRBJ1-4; v_gene: TRBV18
CDR3aa: CAISETRGGPSGANVLTF; j_gene: TRBJ2-6; v_gene: TRBV10-3
CDR3aa: CASSIDDSVVYGYTF; j_gene: TRBJ1-2; v_gene: TRBV19
CDR3aa: CASSLTGTSVTDTQYF; j_gene: TRBJ2-3; v_gene: TRBV9
CDR3aa: CASGGGPYNEQFF; j_gene: TRBJ2-1; v_gene: TRBV11-2
CDR3aa: CASRFGTGRGYGYTF; j_gene: TRBJ1-2; v_gene: TRBV7-2
CDR3aa: CASSVVSGRGETQYF; j_gene: TRBJ2-5; v_gene: TRBV9
CDR3aa: CATSRDTNRGMNTEAFF; j_gene: TRBJ1-1; v_gene: TRBV15
CDR3aa: CASSSPTDYNEQFF; j_gene: TRBJ2-1; v_gene: TRBV27
CDR3aa: CASSEGTAQETQYF; j_gene: TRBJ2-5; v_gene: TRBV6-1
CDR3aa: CSVVRTGGITYEQYF; j_gene: TRBJ2-7; v_gene: TRBV29-1
CDR3aa: CASSLELGRQETQYF; j_gene: TRBJ2-5; v_gene: TRBV5-8